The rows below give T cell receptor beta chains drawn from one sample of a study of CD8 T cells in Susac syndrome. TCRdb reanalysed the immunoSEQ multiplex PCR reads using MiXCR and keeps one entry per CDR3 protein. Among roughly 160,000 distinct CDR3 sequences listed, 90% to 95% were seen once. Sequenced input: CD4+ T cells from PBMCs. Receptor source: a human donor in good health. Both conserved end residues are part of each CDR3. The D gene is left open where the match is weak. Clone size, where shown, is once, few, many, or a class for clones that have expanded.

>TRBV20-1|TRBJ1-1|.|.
CSARVNGRNTEAFF
TGCAGTGCTAGAGTCAACGGGAGGAACACTGAAGCTTTCTTT
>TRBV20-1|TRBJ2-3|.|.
CSAREGATTDTQYF
TGCAGTGCTAGAGAGGGCGCTACCACAGATACGCAGTATTTT
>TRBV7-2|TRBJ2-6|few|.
CASSLSQTPGANVLTF
TGTGCCAGCAGCTTAAGCCAGACACCTGGGGCCAACGTCCTGACTTTC
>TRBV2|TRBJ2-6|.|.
CATTVGAGANVLTF
TGTGCCACCACCGTGGGGGCTGGGGCCAACGTCCTGACTTTC
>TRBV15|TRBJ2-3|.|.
CATTLGGESDTQYF
TGTGCCACCACGCTAGGGGGGGAGAGTGATACGCAGTATTTT
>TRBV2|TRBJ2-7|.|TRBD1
CASRSTGGYEQYF
TGTGCCAGCAGGTCGACAGGGGGCTACGAGCAGTACTTC
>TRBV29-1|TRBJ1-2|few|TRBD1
CSAGTDLNYGYTF
TGCAGCGCTGGGACAGACCTAAACTATGGCTACACCTTC
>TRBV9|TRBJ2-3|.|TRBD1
CASSLTGGDTQYF
TGTGCCAGCAGCCTTACAGGGGGAGATACGCAGTATTTT
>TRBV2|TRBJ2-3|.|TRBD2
CASSSGVGDTQYF
TGTGCCAGCAGTAGCGGGGTGGGGGATACGCAGTATTTT
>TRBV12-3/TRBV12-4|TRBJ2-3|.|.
CASSWGERDTQYF
TGTGCCAGCAGTTGGGGGGAGAGAGATACGCAGTATTTT
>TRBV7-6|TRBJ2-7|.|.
CASSLDYRAGAEQYF
TGTGCCAGCAGCCTAGATTACAGGGCCGGGGCCGAGCAGTACTTC
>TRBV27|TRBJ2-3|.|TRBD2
CASRASGGAADTQYF
TGTGCCAGCCGAGCTAGCGGGGGGGCAGCAGATACGCAGTATTTT
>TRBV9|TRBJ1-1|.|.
CASSVTTVPSTEAFF
TGTGCCAGCAGCGTCACTACGGTTCCGAGCACTGAAGCTTTCTTT
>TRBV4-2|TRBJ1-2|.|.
CASSQEKGSGYTF
TGTGCCAGCAGCCAAGAGAAGGGCTCTGGCTACACCTTC
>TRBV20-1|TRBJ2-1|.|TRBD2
CSAETSGKAAQFF
TGCAGTGCTGAGACTAGCGGGAAAGCCGCCCAGTTCTTC
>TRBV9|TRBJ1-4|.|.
CASSVAGLGEKLFF
TGTGCCAGCAGCGTAGCGGGGCTCGGTGAAAAACTGTTTTTT
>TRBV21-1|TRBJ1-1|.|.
CASSRWDGQGTEAFF
TGTGCCAGCAGCAGATGGGACGGCCAGGGTACTGAAGCTTTCTTT
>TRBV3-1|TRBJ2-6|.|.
CASRRQAGANVLTF
TGTGCCAGCAGGCGACAGGCTGGGGCCAACGTCCTGACTTTC
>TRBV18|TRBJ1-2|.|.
CASSLDKNYGYTF
TGTGCCAGCTCACTCGACAAAAACTATGGCTACACCTTC
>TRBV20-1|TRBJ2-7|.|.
CSARDRETVGPYEQYF
TGCAGTGCTAGAGATCGGGAAACGGTAGGGCCCTACGAGCAGTACTTC
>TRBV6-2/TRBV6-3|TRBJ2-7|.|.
CASSYGSGTPYEQYF
TGTGCCAGCAGTTACGGCTCAGGAACGCCCTACGAGCAGTACTTC
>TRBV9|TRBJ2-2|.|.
CASSVAGDTGELFF
TGTGCCAGCAGCGTAGCGGGGGACACCGGGGAGCTGTTTTTT
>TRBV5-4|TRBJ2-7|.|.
CASSLEQSRSTQYF
TGTGCCAGCAGCTTGGAGCAGTCCAGGAGTACGCAGTACTTC
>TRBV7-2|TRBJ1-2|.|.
CATREGYGYTF
TGTGCCACCAGAGAGGGGTATGGCTACACCTTC
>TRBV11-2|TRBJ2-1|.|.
CASSLIRDTSYNEQFF
TGTGCCAGCAGCCTCATCAGGGATACCTCCTACAATGAGCAGTTCTTC
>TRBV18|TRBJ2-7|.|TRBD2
CASSAASGTYEQYF
TGTGCCAGCTCAGCAGCTAGCGGAACCTACGAGCAGTACTTC
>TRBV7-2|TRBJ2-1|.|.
CASSFVRQEEQFF
TGTGCCAGCAGCTTCGTCCGACAGGAGGAGCAGTTCTTC